Included here is one T cell receptor beta chain sequence, with context. In assigning cohorts, the study relied on participant-reported clinical history. The sample is drawn from a study of blood T cell repertoires in COVID-19. Source study methods: Estimation of nucleated cell counts was performed using reference gene primer amplification. TCRdb's copy holds only in-frame clones and misses some; the assay was immunoSEQ multiplex PCR. V, J and clone size reflect that table, while D and trimming were determined from the DNA. The sample consists of about 260,000 clones, 85% to 90% of them appearing once. This CDR3 has 13 residues. The germline V gene has CDR1 SGHRS and CDR2 YFSETQ. The J segment lost 10 bases and the V segment lost 7 bases, leaving 10 bases of the junction unmatched.

The chain is built from TRBV5-1 and TRBJ2-1; the match to TRBD1 covers 8 bases. The receptor was isolated from a woman under 30 who had recovered from COVID-19. The sequencing sample was made of PBMCs or T cells enriched from blood (not recorded which). As DNA, the CDR3 is TGCGCCAGCCGCGCAGGGGGGACAGGAGAGCAGTTCTTC. The encoded protein is CASRAGGTGEQFF.